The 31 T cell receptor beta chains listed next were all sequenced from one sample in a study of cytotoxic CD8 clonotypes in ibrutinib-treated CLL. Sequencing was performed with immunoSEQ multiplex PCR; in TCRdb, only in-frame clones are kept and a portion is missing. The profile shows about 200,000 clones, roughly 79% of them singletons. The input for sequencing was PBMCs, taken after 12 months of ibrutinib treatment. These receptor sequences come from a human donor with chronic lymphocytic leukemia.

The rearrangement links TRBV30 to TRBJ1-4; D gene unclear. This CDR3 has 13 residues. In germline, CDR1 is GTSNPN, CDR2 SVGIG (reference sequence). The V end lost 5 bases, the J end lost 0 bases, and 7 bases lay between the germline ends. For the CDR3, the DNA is TGTGCCTGGTCGGATACAACTAATGAAAAACTGTTTTTT. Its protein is CAWSDTTNEKLFF. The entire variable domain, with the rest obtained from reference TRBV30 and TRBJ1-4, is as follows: SQTIHQWPATLVQPVGSPLSLECTVEGTSNPNLYWYRQAAGRGLQLLFYSVGIGQISSEVPQNLSASRPQDRQFILSSKKLLLSDSGFYLCAWSDTTNEKLFFGSGTQLSVL.

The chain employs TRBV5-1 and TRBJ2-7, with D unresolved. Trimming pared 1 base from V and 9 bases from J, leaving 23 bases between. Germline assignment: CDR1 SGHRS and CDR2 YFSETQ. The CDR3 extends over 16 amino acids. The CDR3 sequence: CASSLSWAGPASVQYF. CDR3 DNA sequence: TGCGCCAGCAGCTTGAGTTGGGCAGGCCCAGCCTCGGTGCAGTACTTC.

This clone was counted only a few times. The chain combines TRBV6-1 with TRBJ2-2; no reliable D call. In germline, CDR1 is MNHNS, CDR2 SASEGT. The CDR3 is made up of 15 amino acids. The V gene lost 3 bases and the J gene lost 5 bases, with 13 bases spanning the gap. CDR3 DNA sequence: TGTGCCAGCAGTGACACCGCAGATTTTACCGGGGAGCTGTTTTTT. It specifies CASSDTADFTGELFF.

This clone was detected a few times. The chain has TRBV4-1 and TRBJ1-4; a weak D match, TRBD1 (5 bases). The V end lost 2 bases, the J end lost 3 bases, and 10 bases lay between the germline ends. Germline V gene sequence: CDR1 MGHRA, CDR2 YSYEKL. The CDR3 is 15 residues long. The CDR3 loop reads CASSQLPGANEKLFF. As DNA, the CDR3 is TGCGCCAGCAGCCAACTCCCGGGGGCTAATGAAAAACTGTTTTTT.

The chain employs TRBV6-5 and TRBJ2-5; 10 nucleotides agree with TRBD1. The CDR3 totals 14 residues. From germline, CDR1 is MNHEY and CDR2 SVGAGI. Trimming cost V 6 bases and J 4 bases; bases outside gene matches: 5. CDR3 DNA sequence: TGTGCCAGCAGCCGGGACAGGGGAAGAGAGACCCAGTACTTC. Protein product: CASSRDRGRETQYF.

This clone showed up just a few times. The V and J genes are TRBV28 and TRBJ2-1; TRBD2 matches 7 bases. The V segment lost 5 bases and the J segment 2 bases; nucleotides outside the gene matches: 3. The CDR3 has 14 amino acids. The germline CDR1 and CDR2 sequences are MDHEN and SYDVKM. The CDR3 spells CASSALAPYNEQFF. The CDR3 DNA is TGTGCCAGCAGTGCACTAGCGCCCTACAATGAGCAGTTCTTC.

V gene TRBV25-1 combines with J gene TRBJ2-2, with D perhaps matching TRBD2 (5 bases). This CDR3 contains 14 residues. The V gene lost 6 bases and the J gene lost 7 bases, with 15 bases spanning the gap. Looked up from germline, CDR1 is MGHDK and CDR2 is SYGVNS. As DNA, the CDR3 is TGTGCCAGCAGCGAGATGAGCGGCGACGGGGAGCTGTTTTTT. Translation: CASSEMSGDGELFF.

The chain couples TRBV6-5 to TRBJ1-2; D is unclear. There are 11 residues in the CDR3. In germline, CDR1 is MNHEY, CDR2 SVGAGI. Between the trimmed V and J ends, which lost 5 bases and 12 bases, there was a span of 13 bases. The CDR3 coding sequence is TGTGCCAGCAGTGATGATCTAGGCGACACCTTC. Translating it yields CASSDDLGDTF.

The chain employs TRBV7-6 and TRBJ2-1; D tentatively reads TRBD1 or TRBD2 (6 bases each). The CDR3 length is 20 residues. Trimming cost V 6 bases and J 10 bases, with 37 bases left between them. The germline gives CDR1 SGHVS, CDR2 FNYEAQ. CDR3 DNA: TGTGCCAGCAGTGAGCGGGCGTACTACACAGGGCTCCCTCATCGGGTAGAGCAGTTCTTC. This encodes CASSERAYYTGLPHRVEQFF.

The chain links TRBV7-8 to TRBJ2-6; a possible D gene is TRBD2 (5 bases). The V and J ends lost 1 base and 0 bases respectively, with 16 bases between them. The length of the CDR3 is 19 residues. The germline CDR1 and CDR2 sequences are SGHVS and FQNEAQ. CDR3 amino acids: CASSLDGLPKSSGANVLTF. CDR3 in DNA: TGTGCCAGCAGCTTAGACGGACTGCCAAAGAGCTCTGGGGCCAACGTCCTGACTTTC.

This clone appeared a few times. The CDR3 nucleotides are TGCGCCAGCAGGCCGGGACAGGAGCTGAACACTGAAGCTTTCTTT. This codes for CASRPGQELNTEAFF. The chain has TRBV10-2 and TRBJ1-1; TRBD1 matches at 8 bases. The V segment lost 6 bases and the J segment 0 bases; nucleotides outside the gene matches: 6. Per germline, CDR1 WSHSY and CDR2 SAAADI. The CDR3 extends over 15 amino acids.

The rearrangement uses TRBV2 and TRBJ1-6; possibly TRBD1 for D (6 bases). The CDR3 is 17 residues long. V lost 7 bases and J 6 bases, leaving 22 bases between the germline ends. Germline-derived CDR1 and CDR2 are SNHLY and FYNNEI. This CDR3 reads CASTINHREGLNSPLHF. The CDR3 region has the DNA TGTGCCAGCACTATCAACCACAGGGAAGGGCTTAATTCACCCCTCCACTTT.

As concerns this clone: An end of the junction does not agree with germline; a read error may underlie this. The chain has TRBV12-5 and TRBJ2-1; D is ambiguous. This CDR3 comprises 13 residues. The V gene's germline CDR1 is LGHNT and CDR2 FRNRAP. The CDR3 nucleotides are TGTGCTAGTGGTTTGACCGGGTACACTGAGCAGTTCTTC. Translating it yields CASGLTGYTEQFF.

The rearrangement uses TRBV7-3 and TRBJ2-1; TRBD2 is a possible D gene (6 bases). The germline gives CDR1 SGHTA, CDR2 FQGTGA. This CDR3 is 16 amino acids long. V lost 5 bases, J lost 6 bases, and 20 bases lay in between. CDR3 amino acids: CASSPTGQEAGNEQFF. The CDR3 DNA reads TGTGCCAGCAGCCCCACCGGGCAGGAAGCGGGCAATGAGCAGTTCTTC.

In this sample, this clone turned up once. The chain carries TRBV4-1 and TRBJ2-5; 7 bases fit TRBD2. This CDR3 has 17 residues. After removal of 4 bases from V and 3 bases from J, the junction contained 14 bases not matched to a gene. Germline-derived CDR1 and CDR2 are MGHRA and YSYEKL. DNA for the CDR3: TGCGCCAGCAGCCTCCCTGTTCGCGGGGGACGAAAAGAGACCCAGTACTTC. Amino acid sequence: CASSLPVRGGRKETQYF.

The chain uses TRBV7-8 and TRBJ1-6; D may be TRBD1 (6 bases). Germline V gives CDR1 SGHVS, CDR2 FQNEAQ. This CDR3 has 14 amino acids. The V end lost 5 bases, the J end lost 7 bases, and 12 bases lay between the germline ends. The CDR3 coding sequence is TGTGCCAGCAGCGCAACAGGGAGGAATTCACCCCTCCACTTT. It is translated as CASSATGRNSPLHF.

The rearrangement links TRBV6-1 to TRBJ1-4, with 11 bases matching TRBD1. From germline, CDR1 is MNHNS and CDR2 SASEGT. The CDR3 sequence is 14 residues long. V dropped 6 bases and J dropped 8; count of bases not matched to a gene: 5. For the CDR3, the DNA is TGTGCCAGCAGGAGAGGGACAGGGGGAGAAAAACTGTTTTTT. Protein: CASRRGTGGEKLFF.

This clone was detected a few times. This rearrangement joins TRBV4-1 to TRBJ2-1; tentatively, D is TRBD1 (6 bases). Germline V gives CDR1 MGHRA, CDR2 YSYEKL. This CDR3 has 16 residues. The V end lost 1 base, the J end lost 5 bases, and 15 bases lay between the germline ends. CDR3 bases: TGCGCCAGCAGCCAAGGCTTTGGACAGTTCAACAATGAGCAGTTCTTC. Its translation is CASSQGFGQFNNEQFF.

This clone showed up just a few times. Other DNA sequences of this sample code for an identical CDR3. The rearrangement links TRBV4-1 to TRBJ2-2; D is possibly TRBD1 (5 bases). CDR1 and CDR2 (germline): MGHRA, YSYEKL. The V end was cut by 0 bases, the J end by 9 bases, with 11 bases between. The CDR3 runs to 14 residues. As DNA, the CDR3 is TGCGCCAGCAGCCAAGATCTCTGGGGCCGGGAGCTGTTTTTT. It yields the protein CASSQDLWGRELFF.

The DNA for the CDR3 is TGCGCCAGCAGCTTTGGTGGGGGACTCAATGAAAAACTGTTTTTT. Its translation is CASSFGGGLNEKLFF. The V and J genes are TRBV5-1 and TRBJ1-4, with a possible D match to TRBD1 (5 bases). The germline CDR1 and CDR2 sequences are SGHRS and YFSETQ. This CDR3 comprises 15 residues. V was clipped by 2 bases and J by 5 bases, with 13 bases between them.

For the CDR3, the DNA is TGTGCCAGCAGCTGGGTCGGGCAGACCTACGAGCAGTACTTC. Amino acid sequence: CASSWVGQTYEQYF. The chain has TRBV6-5 and TRBJ2-7; D gene unclear. Germline V gene lookup returns CDR1 MNHEY and CDR2 SVGAGI. V gave up 6 bases and J gave up 2 bases, with 14 bases separating them. The CDR3 is 14 amino acids.

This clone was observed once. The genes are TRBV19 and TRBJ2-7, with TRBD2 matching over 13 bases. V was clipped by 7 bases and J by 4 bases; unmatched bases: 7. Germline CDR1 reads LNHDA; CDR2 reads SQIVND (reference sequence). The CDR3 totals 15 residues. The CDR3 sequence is CASNAGTSGKYEQYF. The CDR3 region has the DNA TGTGCCAGTAACGCCGGGACTAGCGGGAAATACGAGCAGTACTTC.

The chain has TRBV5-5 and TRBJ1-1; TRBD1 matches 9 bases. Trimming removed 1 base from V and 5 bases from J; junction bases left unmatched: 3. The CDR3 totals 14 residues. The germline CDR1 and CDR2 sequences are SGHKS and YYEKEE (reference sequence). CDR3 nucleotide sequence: TGTGCCAGCAGCTTGCGACAGGGGGGGACTGAAGCTTTCTTT. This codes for CASSLRQGGTEAFF.

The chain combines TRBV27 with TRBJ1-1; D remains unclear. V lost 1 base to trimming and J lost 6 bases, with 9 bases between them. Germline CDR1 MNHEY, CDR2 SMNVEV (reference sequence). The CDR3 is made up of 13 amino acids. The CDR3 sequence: CASSLYMWAEAFF. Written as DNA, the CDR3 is TGTGCCAGCAGTTTATATATGTGGGCTGAAGCTTTCTTT.

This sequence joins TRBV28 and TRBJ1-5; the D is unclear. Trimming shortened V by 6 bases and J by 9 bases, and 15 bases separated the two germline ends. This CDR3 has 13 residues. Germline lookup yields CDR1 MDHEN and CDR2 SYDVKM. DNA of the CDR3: TGTGCCAGCAGAGCTGAGGTCCCGGGGCCCCAGCATTTT. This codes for CASRAEVPGPQHF.

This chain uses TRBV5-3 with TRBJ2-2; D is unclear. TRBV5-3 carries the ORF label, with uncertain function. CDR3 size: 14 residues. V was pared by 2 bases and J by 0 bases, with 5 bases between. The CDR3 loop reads CARSFASNTGELFF. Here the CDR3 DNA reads TGTGCCAGAAGCTTCGCATCGAACACCGGGGAGCTGTTTTTT.

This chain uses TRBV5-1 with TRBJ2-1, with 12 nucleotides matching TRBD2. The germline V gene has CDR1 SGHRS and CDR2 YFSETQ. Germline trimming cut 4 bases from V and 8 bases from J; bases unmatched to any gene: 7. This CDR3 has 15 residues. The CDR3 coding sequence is TGCGCCAGCAGCCCCGGGACTAGCGGGTGGGATGAGCAGTTCTTC. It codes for CASSPGTSGWDEQFF.

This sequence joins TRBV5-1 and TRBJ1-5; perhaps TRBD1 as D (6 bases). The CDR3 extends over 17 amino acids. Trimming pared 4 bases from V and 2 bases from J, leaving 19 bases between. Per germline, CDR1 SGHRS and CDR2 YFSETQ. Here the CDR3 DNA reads TGCGCCAGCAGCCCGGGTGGCGGGGGCTGGGGCAATCAGCCCCAGCATTTT. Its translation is CASSPGGGGWGNQPQHF.

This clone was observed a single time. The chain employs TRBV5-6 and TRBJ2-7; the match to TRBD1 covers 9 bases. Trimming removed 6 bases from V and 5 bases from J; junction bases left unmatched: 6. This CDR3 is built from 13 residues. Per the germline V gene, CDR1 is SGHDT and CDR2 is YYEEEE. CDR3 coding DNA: TGTGCCAGCAACACACAGGGGGCCCACGAGCAGTACTTC. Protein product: CASNTQGAHEQYF.

For the CDR3, the DNA is TGTGCCAGCAGCGTTAGACAGGGACGCACAGATACGCAGTATTTT. Translation gives CASSVRQGRTDTQYF. The rearrangement uses TRBV9 and TRBJ2-3; 7 nucleotides agree with TRBD1. CDR1 and CDR2 (germline): SGDLS, YYNGEE. The CDR3 is 15 amino acids. V shed 2 bases and J 1 base; nucleotides not matched to a gene: 4. The entire variable domain, with the rest obtained from reference TRBV9 and TRBJ2-3, is as follows: DSGVTQTPKHLITATGQRVTLRCSPRSGDLSVYWYQQSLDQGLQFLIQYYNGEERAKGNILERFSAQQFPDLHSELNLSSLELGDSALYFCASSVRQGRTDTQYFGPGTRLTVL.

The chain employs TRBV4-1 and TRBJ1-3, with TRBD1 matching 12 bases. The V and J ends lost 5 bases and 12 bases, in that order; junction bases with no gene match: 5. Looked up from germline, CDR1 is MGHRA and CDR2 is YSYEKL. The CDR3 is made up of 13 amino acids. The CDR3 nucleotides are TGCGCCAGCAGCGGGACAGGGGGCGCGGGCATATATTTT. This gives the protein CASSGTGGAGIYF.